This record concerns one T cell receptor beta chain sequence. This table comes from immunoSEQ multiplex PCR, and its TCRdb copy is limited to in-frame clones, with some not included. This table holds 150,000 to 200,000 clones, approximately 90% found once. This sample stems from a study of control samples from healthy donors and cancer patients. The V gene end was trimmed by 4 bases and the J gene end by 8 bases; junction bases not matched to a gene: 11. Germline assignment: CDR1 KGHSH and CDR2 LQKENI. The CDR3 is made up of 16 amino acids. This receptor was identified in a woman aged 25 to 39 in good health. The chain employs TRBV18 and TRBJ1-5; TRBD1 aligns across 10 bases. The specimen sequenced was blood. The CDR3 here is CASSLTGTGEVKPQHF. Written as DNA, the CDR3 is TGTGCCAGCTCACTCACCGGGACAGGGGAAGTTAAGCCCCAGCATTTT.